The present TCR beta chain was sequenced within a study of T cell changes during pregnancy in multiple sclerosis. Repertoires were generated with immunoSEQ multiplex PCR, while TCRdb's copy carries only in-frame clones and drops some. The sample gives roughly 35,000 clones, about nine tenths of which show up once; approximately 1.2% is in the top ten. Germline lookup yields CDR1 SGDLS and CDR2 YYNGEE. CDR3 length: 15 residues. V gave up 1 base and J gave up 2 bases; unmatched junction bases: 5. The gene calls are TRBV9 and TRBJ2-5; the match to TRBD1 covers 7 bases. Sequences were derived from CD4+ T cells from peripheral blood mononuclear cells, sampled before pregnancy. The TCR sequence derives from a female donor with multiple sclerosis, enrolled in a pregnancy study. The CDR3 region has the DNA TGTGCCAGCAGCGTATCACCGGACAGGCAAGAGACCCAGTACTTC. Translated, it gives CASSVSPDRQETQYF.